These 16 T cell receptor beta chains came from one sample sequenced in a study of blood T cell repertoires in COVID-19 (dated by TCRdb to 2020 to 2021). The library was generated by the immunoSEQ multiplex PCR assay. Entries here come from immuneACCESS through TCRdb and include only in-frame sequences with V and J called. Some clones fail to appear in such tables; in the studies checked, an unresolved V gene covers under half of the shortfall, and the cause of the remainder is unknown. This sample has some 290,000 clones in its table, and 89% of those were observed once. The ten largest clones take up around 9% of the sample. Sequencing was done on a sample of PBMCs or T cells enriched from blood (not recorded which). These receptors were obtained from a woman aged 25-40 years who had recovered from COVID-19.

This chain connects TRBV6-2 or TRBV6-3 to TRBJ2-2, with no clear D. The CDR3 sequence is 12 residues long. V lost 4 bases to trimming and J lost 5 bases, with 5 bases between them. Germline CDR1 reads MNHEY; CDR2 reads SVGEGT. The CDR3 protein is CASSFGTGELFF. The CDR3 DNA reads as TGTGCCAGCAGTTTCGGGACCGGGGAGCTGTTTTTT.

The rearrangement uses TRBV2 and TRBJ1-4, with TRBD1 matching over 8 bases. CDR3 length equals 12 residues. The germline gives CDR1 SNHLY, CDR2 FYNNEI. The junction had 7 bases not matched to a gene; V was cut back by 7 bases and J by 12 bases. In DNA, the CDR3 is TGTGCCAGCAACCAGGGGGCGGGGGAACTGTTTTTT. It translates to CASNQGAGELFF.

The chain carries TRBV19 and TRBJ2-7, with 9 bases aligning to TRBD2. Looked up from germline, CDR1 is LNHDA and CDR2 is SQIVND (reference sequence). The junction had 9 bases not matched to a gene; V was cut back by 6 bases and J by 3 bases. The CDR3 is 15 amino acids. CDR3 residues: CASSPRTSDFYEQYF. As DNA, the CDR3 is TGTGCCAGTAGCCCTAGGACTAGCGATTTCTACGAGCAGTACTTC. Full variable domain (remainder filled in from reference TRBV19 and TRBJ2-7): DGGITQSPKYLFRKEGQNVTLSCEQNLNHDAMYWYRQDPGQGLRLIYYSQIVNDFQKGDIAEGYSVSREKKESFPLTVTSAQKNPTAFYLCASSPRTSDFYEQYFGPGTRLTVT.

This rearrangement joins TRBV12-3 or TRBV12-4 to TRBJ2-1; tentatively, D is TRBD2 (6 bases). The CDR3 consists of 13 residues. Trimming shortened V by 5 bases and J by 4 bases, and 9 bases separated the two germline ends. The CDR3 loop reads CASSAAGYNEQFF. The CDR3 bases are TGTGCCAGCAGTGCCGCGGGATACAATGAGCAGTTCTTC.

The chain is built from TRBV3-1 (or the pseudogene TRBV3-2) and TRBJ2-1; maybe TRBD2 (6 bases). V was clipped by 1 base and J by 7 bases, with 23 bases between them. Germline V lookup: CDR1 LGHDT, CDR2 YNNKEL (reference sequence). The CDR3 is 18 amino acids. DNA for the CDR3: TGTGCCAGCAGCCAAGTGTTTCTGTTGCGGAGGGCCGGGAATGAGCAGTTCTTC. Translating gives CASSQVFLLRRAGNEQFF.

V is TRBV7-9 and J is TRBJ1-1; the match to TRBD1 covers 7 bases. J gave up 3 bases and V 1 base, and 8 bases lay outside the gene matches. Germline CDR1 SEHNR, CDR2 FQNEAQ (reference sequence). The CDR3 is made up of 16 amino acids. CDR3 in amino acids: CASSLGLTGEDTEAFF. CDR3 bases: TGTGCCAGCAGCTTAGGACTCACAGGGGAGGACACTGAAGCTTTCTTT.

This sequence joins TRBV11-2 and TRBJ1-2; tentative D call: TRBD1 (6 bases). The V end lost 10 bases, the J end lost 0 bases, and 15 bases lay between the germline ends. This CDR3 has 14 amino acids. The germline CDR1 and CDR2 sequences are SGHAT and FQNNGV. CDR3 amino acids: CATFGGAANYGYTF. CDR3 coding DNA: TGTGCCACCTTTGGGGGGGCAGCTAACTATGGCTACACCTTC.

V gene TRBV4-2 combines with J gene TRBJ2-7, with TRBD1 identical over 7 bases. Losses at the gene ends were 2 bases for V and 0 bases for J; bases not matched to a gene: 10. The germline V gene encodes CDR1 LGHNA and CDR2 YNFKEQ. This CDR3 is 17 amino acids long. The CDR3 DNA reads as TGTGCCAGCAGCCAACAAAGCGGACAGGAAATCTCCTACGAGCAGTACTTC. Amino acid sequence: CASSQQSGQEISYEQYF.

The genes are TRBV27 and TRBJ2-7, with 9 bases aligning to TRBD1. J lost 5 bases, V lost 2 bases, and 7 bases had no gene match. Germline-derived CDR1 and CDR2 are MNHEY and SMNVEV (reference sequence). The CDR3 is made up of 15 amino acids. The CDR3 loop reads CASSLEGQGRHEQYF. In DNA form, the CDR3 reads TGTGCCAGCAGTTTAGAGGGACAGGGTCGGCACGAGCAGTACTTC.

V and J are TRBV19 and TRBJ2-7; 9 positions agree with TRBD2. The CDR3 spans 15 residues. V trimming: 1 base; J trimming: 2 bases; junction bases outside the gene matches: 3. Germline CDR1 LNHDA, CDR2 SQIVND (reference sequence). The CDR3 DNA reads as TGTGCCAGTAGTATAGGACTAGCGGAAACCTACGAGCAGTACTTC. It specifies CASSIGLAETYEQYF.

V and J are TRBV5-1 and TRBJ2-2; 10 bases align to TRBD2. The germline V gene has CDR1 SGHRS and CDR2 YFSETQ. This CDR3 comprises 15 residues. With 6 bases clipped from V and 6 bases from J, the junction kept 8 bases outside the gene matches. The CDR3 here is CASNPGTSVAGELFF. As DNA, the CDR3 is TGCGCCAGCAATCCCGGGACTAGCGTTGCCGGGGAGCTGTTTTTT.

This clone appeared once. This chain connects TRBV7-2 to TRBJ1-2, with TRBD1 matching over 8 bases. V dropped 3 bases and J dropped 6; count of bases not matched to a gene: 6. Per the germline V gene, CDR1 is SGHTA and CDR2 is FQGNSA. This CDR3 region has 14 residues. CDR3 region: CASSFDRGGNGYTF. In DNA form, the CDR3 reads TGTGCCAGCAGCTTCGACAGGGGTGGGAATGGCTACACCTTC.

The CDR3 region has the DNA TGTGCCAGCTCACCCCAGGGGGCCGGGAACACCGGGGAGCTGTTTTTT. This sequence encodes CASSPQGAGNTGELFF. The V gene is TRBV18, the J gene TRBJ2-2; 8 nucleotides line up with TRBD1. Trimming at V came to 3 bases and at J to 1 base, leaving 4 bases not matched to a gene. CDR3 size: 16 residues. Germline V gives CDR1 KGHSH, CDR2 LQKENI.

This clone has a single count. This sequence joins TRBV5-4 and TRBJ1-6; TRBD1 matches at 7 bases. Per germline, CDR1 SGHNT and CDR2 YYREEE (reference sequence). Trimming took 4 bases from V and 0 from J; bases not matched to a gene: 4. CDR3 length equals 16 residues. The CDR3 DNA is TGTGCCAGCAGCCCTGGGACAGACTCCTATAATTCACCCCTCCACTTT. It encodes CASSPGTDSYNSPLHF.

The chain links TRBV4-1 to TRBJ2-5, with a tentative D call TRBD2 (5 bases). This CDR3 has 13 residues. Trimming stripped 1 base from V and 5 bases from J, with 8 bases between. Germline V gene lookup returns CDR1 MGHRA and CDR2 YSYEKL. CDR3 DNA sequence: TGCGCCAGCAGCCAAGGGTCGGGGGAGACCCAGTACTTC. The encoded protein is CASSQGSGETQYF.

Comments on this clone: The junction departs from germline at one end; a sequencing error may be responsible. The CDR3 DNA reads TGTGCCAGCAGTTTAACACGGGGGAACGCTGAAGCTTTCTTT. Protein sequence: CASSLTRGNAEAFF. The V gene is TRBV28, the J gene TRBJ1-1, with D maybe TRBD1 (5 bases). The CDR3 loop spans 14 amino acids. The germline V gene has CDR1 MDHEN and CDR2 SYDVKM.